The 2 T cell receptor beta chains below all came from one sample that was sequenced in a study of CD8 T cells in Susac syndrome. Random hexamers were used to reverse transcribe the RNA input (about 0.5 to 1 ug). TCRdb re-called the immunoSEQ multiplex PCR reads with MiXCR, one entry per CDR3 protein. In the table there are approximately 110,000 distinct CDR3 sequences, around 94% of which are singletons. The source material was CD4+ T cells from PBMCs. These receptors all come from a human donor in good health.

The rearrangement uses TRBV12-5 and TRBJ1-1; a weak D match, TRBD1 (5 bases). V was shortened by 2 bases and J by 7 bases, with 8 bases between the two germline ends. CDR1 is LGHNT and CDR2 is FRNRAP in the germline V gene. This CDR3 has 12 amino acids. The CDR3 is CASGLLTDEAFF. The CDR3 bases are TGTGCTAGTGGTTTGCTGACAGATGAAGCTTTCTTT.

The chain couples TRBV3-1 to TRBJ2-3, with 13 bases that match TRBD2. CDR3 length: 17 residues. CDR1 and CDR2 (germline): LGHDT, YNNKEL (reference sequence). The trim removed 2 bases at V and 2 bases at J, leaving 4 bases unmatched. CDR3 protein: CASSQSGLAGNTDTQYF. The CDR3 nucleotides are TGTGCCAGCAGCCAATCGGGACTAGCGGGAAACACAGATACGCAGTATTTT.